This TCR beta chain was obtained from a study of T cell responses to AZD1222 COVID-19 vaccine. Study-wide results and caveats: White British ancestry dominated among donors, who included more females, and clonal diversity was possibly underestimated.

CDR1 and CDR2 from the germline V gene are MNHEY and SVGAGI. V lost 6 bases, J lost 7 bases, and 9 bases stayed unmatched. CDR3 length: 14 amino acids. Data came from immunoSEQ multiplex PCR; TCRdb stores just in-frame clones and leaves some out. The repertoire consists of some 140,000 clones, with approximately 95% occurring once and the leading ten covering around 7.1%. Note on this clone: Antigen specificity is unknown.

Here the sequenced sample was peripheral blood, taken 28 days after the second AZD1222 dose. This receptor was obtained from an adult who received the AZD1222 COVID-19 vaccine. This sequence joins TRBV6-5 and TRBJ1-2, with TRBD1 matching 9 bases. CDR3 coding DNA: TGTGCCAGCAGCCTTCTACAGGGGGCAGGTGGCTACACCTTC. Amino acids: CASSLLQGAGGYTF.